The T cell receptor beta chain under discussion was sequenced for a study of cytotoxic CD8 clonotypes in ibrutinib-treated CLL (dated by TCRdb to the early 2020s). Study-wide context: In this cohort, about 16 patients were treatment-naive and ten to twelve were relapsed/refractory, while about 17 had unmutated IGHV. Responses were partial in some 24 patients and complete in 2; after median roughly 69 months follow-up, around 15 stayed in remission and about twelve progressed. Response samples were obtained after a median of roughly eleven months of treatment, with a range of roughly 6 to 36 months. An average of around 260,000 productive templates and approximately 91,000 productive rearrangements was obtained per sample. Of the 86 people in the trial, around 25 had longitudinal samples available. Cryopreserved peripheral blood mononuclear cells were obtained before treatment, at response, and at either sustained remission or disease progression. Every remission and progressive disease sample was obtained while ibrutinib was still being received by the patients. General findings and caveats noted by the study authors: Public clonotypes were rare and either shrank or stayed stable during treatment, and the rise in clonality at ibrutinib response reflected expansion of private clonotypes. Baseline clonality was found to be higher than that of age-matched healthy donors and was strongly correlated with circulating CD8+ T-cell counts. Lymph node repertoires were not examined, and the timing of sampling was not matched between patients in sustained remission and those whose disease progressed. Clonality rose at ibrutinib response, remained stable during sustained remission, and dropped back toward baseline at progression.

Details on this clone: The antigen this receptor binds is unknown. Base qualities are not recorded, but no much larger clone differs from it by a single base.

The time point label on this specimen signifies: roughly 25 months on ibrutinib. For TCR beta library preparation, around 1.8 micrograms of genomic DNA were extracted from the cryopreserved PBMCs. Longitudinal blood samples from CLL patients receiving ibrutinib monotherapy were subjected to high-throughput TCR beta sequencing. The patients were enrolled in a single-center, open-label phase 2 trial of ibrutinib monotherapy. A MiSeq instrument was used for deep resolution sequencing, which targeted depths ranging from 1 in 1 million up to 1 in 200,000 T cells, with coverage averaging 10x for each clonotype. The immunoSEQ hsTCRB Kit was used to generate TCR beta libraries. Processing in the source paper ran as follows. Data were analyzed with ImmunoSEQ Data Assistant and ImmunoSEQ Analyzer, with V, D and J genes assigned per IMGT definitions. Clonality was computed as one minus normalized Shannon entropy of productive rearrangement frequencies, ranging from 0 to 1. Only overrepresented clonotypes making up at least 0.05% of each patient's repertoire were included in the public clonotype analysis. Repertoires from roughly 13 age-matched healthy donors in immuneACCESS were used as clonality controls. The immuneACCESS repertoire file appears here via TCRdb, limited to in-frame rearrangements. These files lack a portion of the clones; in checked studies, under half of the deficit traces to unresolved V genes, and the cause of the others is not known. V and J calls and clone size are given by that table; D and trimming were obtained from the DNA. This sample holds roughly 49,000 clones; around four fifths were observed only once. Around 21% of the sample is in the top ten clones.

CDR1 and CDR2, per the germline V gene, are MNHEY and SVGAGI. Taken from cysteine to phenylalanine, the CDR3 has 14 residues. The read is trimmed to its CDR3 DNA, 42 bases read in frame from base 1. Trimming removed 5 bases from V and 8 bases from J, leaving 18 bases between the germline ends. This TCR came from a human donor with chronic lymphocytic leukemia. Recombination connected TRBV6-5 to TRBJ1-2; TRBD1 could be the D gene, as 5 bases match. The material was PBMCs, obtained after 24 months of ibrutinib treatment. The nucleotides read TGTGCCAGCAGTCGGCAGGGCGCGCCCGAGGGCTACACCTTC. This is translated as CASSRQGAPEGYTF.